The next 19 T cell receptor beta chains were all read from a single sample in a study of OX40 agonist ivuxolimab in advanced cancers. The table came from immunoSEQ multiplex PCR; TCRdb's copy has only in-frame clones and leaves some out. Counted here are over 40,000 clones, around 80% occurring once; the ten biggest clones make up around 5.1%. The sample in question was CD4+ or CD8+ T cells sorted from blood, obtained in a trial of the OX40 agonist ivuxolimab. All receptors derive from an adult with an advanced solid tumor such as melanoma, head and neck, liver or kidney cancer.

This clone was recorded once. The CDR3 protein is CASRDRGAADTQYF. Written as DNA, the CDR3 is TGTGCCAGCAGGGACAGGGGGGCAGCAGATACGCAGTATTTT. The V gene is TRBV28, the J gene TRBJ2-3; 10 nucleotides line up with TRBD1. CDR1 is MDHEN, CDR2 SYDVKM, per germline. This CDR3 is 14 amino acids long. Trimming cost V 6 bases and J 4 bases; bases outside gene matches: 4. The whole variable domain, remainder taken from reference TRBV28 and TRBJ2-3, is DVKVTQSSRYLVKRTGEKVFLECVQDMDHENMFWYRQDPGLGLRLIYFSYDVKMKEKGDIPEGYSVSREKKERFSLILESASTNQTSMYLCASRDRGAADTQYFGPGTRLTVL.

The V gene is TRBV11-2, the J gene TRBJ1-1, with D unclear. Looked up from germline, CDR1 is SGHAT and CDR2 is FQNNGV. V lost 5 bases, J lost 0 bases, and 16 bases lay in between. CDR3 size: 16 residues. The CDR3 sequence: CASSQDVGSVNTEAFF. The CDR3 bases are TGTGCCAGCAGCCAAGATGTCGGGTCCGTGAACACTGAAGCTTTCTTT.

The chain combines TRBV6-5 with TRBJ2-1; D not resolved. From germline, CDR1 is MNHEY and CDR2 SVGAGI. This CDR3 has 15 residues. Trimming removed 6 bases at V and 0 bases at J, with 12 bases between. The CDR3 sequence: CASSLTTTSYNEQFF. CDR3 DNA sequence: TGTGCCAGCAGCTTAACGACCACCTCCTACAATGAGCAGTTCTTC.

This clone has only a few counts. CDR3 region: CASSVRPGGGNTIYF. DNA for the CDR3: TGTGCCAGCAGCGTACGTCCCGGGGGGGGAAACACCATATATTTT. The rearrangement uses TRBV9 and TRBJ1-3; possible D gene TRBD1, 5 bases. Germline V lookup: CDR1 SGDLS, CDR2 YYNGEE. The V end lost 1 base, the J end lost 4 bases, and 12 bases lay between the germline ends. The CDR3 length is 15 residues.

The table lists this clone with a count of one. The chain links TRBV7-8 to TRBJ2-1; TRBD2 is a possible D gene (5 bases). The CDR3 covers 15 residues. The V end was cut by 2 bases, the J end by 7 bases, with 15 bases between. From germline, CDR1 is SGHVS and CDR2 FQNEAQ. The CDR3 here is CASSLTVTSRNEQFF. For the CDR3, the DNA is TGTGCCAGCAGCTTAACGGTTACTAGTAGGAATGAGCAGTTCTTC.

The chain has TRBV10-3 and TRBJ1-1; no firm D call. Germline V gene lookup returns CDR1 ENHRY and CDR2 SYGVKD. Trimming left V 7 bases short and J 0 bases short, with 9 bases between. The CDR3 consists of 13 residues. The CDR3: CAIKRDMNTEAFF. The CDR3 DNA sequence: TGTGCCATCAAGAGGGATATGAACACTGAAGCTTTCTTT.

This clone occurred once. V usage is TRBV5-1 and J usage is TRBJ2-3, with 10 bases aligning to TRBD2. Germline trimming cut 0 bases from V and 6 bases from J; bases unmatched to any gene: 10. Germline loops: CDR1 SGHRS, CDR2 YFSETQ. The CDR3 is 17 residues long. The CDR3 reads CASSLEASGGLVDTQYF. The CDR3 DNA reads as TGCGCCAGCAGCTTGGAGGCTAGCGGGGGTTTGGTCGATACGCAGTATTTT.

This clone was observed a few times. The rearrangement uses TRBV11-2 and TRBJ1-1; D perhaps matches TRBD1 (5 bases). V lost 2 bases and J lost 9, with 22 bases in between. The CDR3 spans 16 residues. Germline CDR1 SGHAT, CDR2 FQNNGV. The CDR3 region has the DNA TGTGCCAGCAGCTTACCCCGAGGGATAGGGGTACTGAAAGCTTTCTTT. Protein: CASSLPRGIGVLKAFF.

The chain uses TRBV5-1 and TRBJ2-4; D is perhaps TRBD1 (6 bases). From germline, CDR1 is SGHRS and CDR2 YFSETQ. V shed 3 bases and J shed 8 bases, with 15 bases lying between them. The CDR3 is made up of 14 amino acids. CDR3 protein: CASSSTGSGDIQYF. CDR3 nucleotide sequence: TGCGCCAGCAGCTCGACAGGCTCCGGGGACATTCAGTACTTC.

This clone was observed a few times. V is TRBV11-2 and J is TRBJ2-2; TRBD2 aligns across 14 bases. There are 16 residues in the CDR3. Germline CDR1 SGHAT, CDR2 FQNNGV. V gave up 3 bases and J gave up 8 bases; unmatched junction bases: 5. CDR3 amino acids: CASSLAGLAGAGELFF. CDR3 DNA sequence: TGTGCCAGCAGCTTGGCGGGACTAGCGGGAGCTGGGGAGCTGTTTTTT.

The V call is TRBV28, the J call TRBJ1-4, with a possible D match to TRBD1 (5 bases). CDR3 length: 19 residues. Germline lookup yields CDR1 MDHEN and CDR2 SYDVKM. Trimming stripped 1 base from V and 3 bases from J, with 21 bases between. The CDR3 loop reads CASSLFGTPARSANEKLFF. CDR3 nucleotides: TGTGCCAGCAGTTTATTCGGGACTCCTGCTCGGTCAGCTAATGAAAAACTGTTTTTT.

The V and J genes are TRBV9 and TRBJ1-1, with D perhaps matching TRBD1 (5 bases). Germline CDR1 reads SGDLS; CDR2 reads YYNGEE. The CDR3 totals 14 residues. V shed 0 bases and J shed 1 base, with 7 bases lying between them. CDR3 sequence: CASSVGGQNTEAFF. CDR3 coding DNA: TGTGCCAGCAGCGTAGGTGGACAGAACACTGAAGCTTTCTTT.

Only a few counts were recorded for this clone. The CDR3 sequence is CASSSFSRGRGQPQHF. The CDR3 DNA follows: TGTGCCAGCAGTTCCTTCAGCAGGGGGCGAGGTCAGCCCCAGCATTTT. The genes are TRBV28 and TRBJ1-5; 8 nucleotides agree with TRBD1. V lost 4 bases, J lost 6 bases, and 11 bases stayed unmatched. CDR3 length: 16 amino acids. CDR1 MDHEN and CDR2 SYDVKM come from the germline V gene.

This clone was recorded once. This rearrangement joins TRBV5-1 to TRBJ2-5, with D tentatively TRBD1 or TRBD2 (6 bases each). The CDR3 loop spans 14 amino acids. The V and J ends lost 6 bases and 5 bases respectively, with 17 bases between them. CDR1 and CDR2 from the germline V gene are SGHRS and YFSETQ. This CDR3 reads CASISPGAGETQYF. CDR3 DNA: TGCGCCAGCATTAGTCCAGGGGCGGGGGAGACCCAGTACTTC.

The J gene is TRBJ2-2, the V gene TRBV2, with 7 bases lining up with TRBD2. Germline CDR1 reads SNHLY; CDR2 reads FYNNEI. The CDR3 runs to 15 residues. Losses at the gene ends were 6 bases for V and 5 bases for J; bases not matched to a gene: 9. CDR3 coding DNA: TGTGCCAGCAGGCCTTCTAGCGGATGGACCGGGGAGCTGTTTTTT. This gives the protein CASRPSSGWTGELFF.

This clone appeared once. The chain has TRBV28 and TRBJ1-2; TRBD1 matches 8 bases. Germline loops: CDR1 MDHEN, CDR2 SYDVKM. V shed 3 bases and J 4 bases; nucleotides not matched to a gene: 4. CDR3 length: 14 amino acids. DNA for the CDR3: TGTGCCAGCAGTTTGGGACAGGCTGGCTATGGCTACACCTTC. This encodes CASSLGQAGYGYTF.

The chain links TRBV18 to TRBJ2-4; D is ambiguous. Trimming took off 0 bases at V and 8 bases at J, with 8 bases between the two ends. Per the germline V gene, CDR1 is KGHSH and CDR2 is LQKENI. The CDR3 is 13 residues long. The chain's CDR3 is CASSPPGLDIQYF. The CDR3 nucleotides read TGTGCCAGCTCACCACCCGGCTTAGACATTCAGTACTTC.

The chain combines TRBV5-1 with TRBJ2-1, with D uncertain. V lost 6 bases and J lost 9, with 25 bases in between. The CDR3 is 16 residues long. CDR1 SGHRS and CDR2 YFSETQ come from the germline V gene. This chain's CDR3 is CASKPSLGSNGGEQFF. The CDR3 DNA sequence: TGCGCCAGCAAACCTTCTCTAGGCAGTAACGGCGGTGAGCAGTTCTTC.

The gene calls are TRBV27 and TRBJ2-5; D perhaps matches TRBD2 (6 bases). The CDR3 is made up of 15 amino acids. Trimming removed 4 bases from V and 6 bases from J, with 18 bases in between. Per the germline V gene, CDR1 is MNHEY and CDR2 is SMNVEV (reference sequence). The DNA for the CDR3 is TGTGCCAGCAGTTCTCTCGGGCTAGCGTCGCAGACCCAGTACTTC. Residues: CASSSLGLASQTQYF.